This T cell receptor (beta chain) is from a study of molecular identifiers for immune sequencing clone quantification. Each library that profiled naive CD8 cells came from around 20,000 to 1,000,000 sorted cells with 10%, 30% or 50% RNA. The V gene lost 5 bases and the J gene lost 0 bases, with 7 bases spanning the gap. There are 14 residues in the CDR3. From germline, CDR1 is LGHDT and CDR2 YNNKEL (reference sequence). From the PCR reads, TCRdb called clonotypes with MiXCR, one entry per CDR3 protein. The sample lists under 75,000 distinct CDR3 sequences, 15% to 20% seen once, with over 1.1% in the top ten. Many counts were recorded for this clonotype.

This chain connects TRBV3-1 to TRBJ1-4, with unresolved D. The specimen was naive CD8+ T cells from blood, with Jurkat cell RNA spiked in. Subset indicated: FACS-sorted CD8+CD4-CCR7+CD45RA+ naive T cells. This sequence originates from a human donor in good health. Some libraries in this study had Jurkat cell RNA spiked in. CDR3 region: CASSKRSTNEKLFF. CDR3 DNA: TGTGCCAGCAGCAAGCGGTCAACTAATGAAAAACTGTTTTTT. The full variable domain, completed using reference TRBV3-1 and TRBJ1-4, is DTAVSQTPKYLVTQMGNDKSIKCEQNLGHDTMYWYKQDSKKFLKIMFSYNNKELIINETVPNRFSPKSPDKAHLNLHINSLELGDSAVYFCASSKRSTNEKLFFGSGTQLSVL.